This entry is about one T cell receptor (beta chain). Antigen specificity is unknown. The data originate from a study of shared clonotypes between healthy human individuals. Study-wide findings and caveats: Estimated richness was generally greater in naive than memory subsets.

Repertoires were generated with immunoSEQ multiplex PCR, while TCRdb's copy carries only in-frame clones and drops some. The sample contains approximately 1,500,000 clones, 95% to 99% of which appear only once. Germline V lookup: CDR1 SEHNR, CDR2 FQNEAQ (reference sequence). This CDR3 is built from 15 residues. V lost 4 bases to trimming and J lost 5 bases, with 16 bases between them. The sequenced sample was naive CD4+ T cells sorted from blood. Stated subset: CD45RA+ positively selected. This chain joins TRBV7-9 and TRBJ2-3; D gene ambiguous. The receptor was isolated from a man aged 30 to 45 in good health. The CDR3 protein is CASSSPRPNEDTQYF. CDR3 coding DNA: TGTGCCAGCAGCTCTCCACGACCTAACGAAGATACGCAGTATTTT.